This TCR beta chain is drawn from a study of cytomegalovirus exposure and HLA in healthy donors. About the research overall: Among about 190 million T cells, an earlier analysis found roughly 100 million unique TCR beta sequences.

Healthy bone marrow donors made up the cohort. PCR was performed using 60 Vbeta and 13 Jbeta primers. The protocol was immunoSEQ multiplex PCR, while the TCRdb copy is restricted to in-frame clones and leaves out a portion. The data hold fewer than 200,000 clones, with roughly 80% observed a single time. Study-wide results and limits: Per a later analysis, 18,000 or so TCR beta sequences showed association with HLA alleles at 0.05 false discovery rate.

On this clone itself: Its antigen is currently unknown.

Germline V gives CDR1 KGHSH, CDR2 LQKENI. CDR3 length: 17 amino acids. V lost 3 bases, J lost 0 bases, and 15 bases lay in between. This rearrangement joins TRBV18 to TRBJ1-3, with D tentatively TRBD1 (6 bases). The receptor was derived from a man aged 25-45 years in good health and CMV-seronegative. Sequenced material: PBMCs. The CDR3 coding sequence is TGTGCCAGCTCACCGCTCGCGCTCAGGGGCTCTGGAAACACCATATATTTT. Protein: CASSPLALRGSGNTIYF.